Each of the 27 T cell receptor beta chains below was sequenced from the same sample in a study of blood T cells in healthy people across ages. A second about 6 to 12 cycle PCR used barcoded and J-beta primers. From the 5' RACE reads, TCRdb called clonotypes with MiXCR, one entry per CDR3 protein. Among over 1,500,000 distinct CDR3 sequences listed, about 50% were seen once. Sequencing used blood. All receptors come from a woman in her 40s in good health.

CDR3 sequence reads: CASSGAGPLSGGQFF. CDR3 DNA: TGCGCCAGCAGTGGGGCTGGCCCTCTTTCGGGTGGGCAGTTCTTC. This rearrangement joins TRBV5-1 to TRBJ2-1; TRBD1 might be the D (5 bases). V lost 5 bases to trimming and J lost 12 bases, with 24 bases between them. Germline V gene sequence: CDR1 SGHRS, CDR2 YFSETQ. This CDR3 is 15 amino acids long.

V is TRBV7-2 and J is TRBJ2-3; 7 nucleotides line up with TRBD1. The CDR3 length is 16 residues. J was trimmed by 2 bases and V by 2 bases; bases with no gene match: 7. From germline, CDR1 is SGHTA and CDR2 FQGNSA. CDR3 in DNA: TGTGCCAGCAGCTTATTTGGGACAGCAAACACAGATACGCAGTATTTT. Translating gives CASSLFGTANTDTQYF.

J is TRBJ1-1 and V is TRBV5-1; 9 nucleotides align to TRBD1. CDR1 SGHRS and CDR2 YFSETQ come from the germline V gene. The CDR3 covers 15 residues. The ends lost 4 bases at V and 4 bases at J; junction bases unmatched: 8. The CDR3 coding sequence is TGCGCCAGCAGCGATCTACAGGGGGCAGGCACTGAAGCTTTCTTT. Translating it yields CASSDLQGAGTEAFF.

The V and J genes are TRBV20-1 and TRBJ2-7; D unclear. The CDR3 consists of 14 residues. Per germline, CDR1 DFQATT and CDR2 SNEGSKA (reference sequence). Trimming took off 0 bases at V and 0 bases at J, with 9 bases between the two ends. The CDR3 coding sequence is TGCAGTGCTAGAGATCCGAGGAACTCCTACGAGCAGTACTTC. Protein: CSARDPRNSYEQYF.

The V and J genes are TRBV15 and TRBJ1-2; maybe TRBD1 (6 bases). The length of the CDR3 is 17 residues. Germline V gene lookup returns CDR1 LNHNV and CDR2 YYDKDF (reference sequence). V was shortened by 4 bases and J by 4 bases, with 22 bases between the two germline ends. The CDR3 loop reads CATSKHPQTGSTYGYTF. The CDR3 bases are TGTGCCACCAGCAAACACCCCCAGACAGGTTCTACCTATGGCTACACCTTC. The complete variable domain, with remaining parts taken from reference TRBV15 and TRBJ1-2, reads DAMVIQNPRYQVTQFGKPVTLSCSQTLNHNVMYWYQQKSSQAPKLLFHYYDKDFNNEADTPDNFQSRRPNTSFCFLDIRSPGLGDTAMYLCATSKHPQTGSTYGYTFGSGTRLTVV.

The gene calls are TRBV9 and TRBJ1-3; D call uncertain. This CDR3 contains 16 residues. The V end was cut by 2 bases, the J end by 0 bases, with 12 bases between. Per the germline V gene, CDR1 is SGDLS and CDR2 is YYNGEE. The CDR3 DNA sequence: TGTGCCAGCAGCGTTTCCTCGGCGCACTCTGGAAACACCATATATTTT. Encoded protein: CASSVSSAHSGNTIYF. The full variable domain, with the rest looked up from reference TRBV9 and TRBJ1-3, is DSGVTQTPKHLITATGQRVTLRCSPRSGDLSVYWYQQSLDQGLQFLIQYYNGEERAKGNILERFSAQQFPDLHSELNLSSLELGDSALYFCASSVSSAHSGNTIYFGEGSWLTVV.

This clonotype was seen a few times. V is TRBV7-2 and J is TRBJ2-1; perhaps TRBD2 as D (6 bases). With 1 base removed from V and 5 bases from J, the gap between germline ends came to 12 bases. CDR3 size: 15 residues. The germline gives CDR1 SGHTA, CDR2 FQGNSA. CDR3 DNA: TGTGCCAGCAGCTTAGGTGGGGGGACTCACAATGAGCAGTTCTTC. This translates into CASSLGGGTHNEQFF.

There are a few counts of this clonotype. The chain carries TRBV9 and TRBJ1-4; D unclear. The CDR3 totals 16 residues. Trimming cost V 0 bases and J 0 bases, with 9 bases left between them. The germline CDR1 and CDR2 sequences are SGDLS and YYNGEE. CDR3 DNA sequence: TGTGCCAGCAGCGTAGGACCGAGCGCAACTAATGAAAAACTGTTTTTT. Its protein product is CASSVGPSATNEKLFF. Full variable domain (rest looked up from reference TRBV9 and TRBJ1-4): DSGVTQTPKHLITATGQRVTLRCSPRSGDLSVYWYQQSLDQGLQFLIQYYNGEERAKGNILERFSAQQFPDLHSELNLSSLELGDSALYFCASSVGPSATNEKLFFGSGTQLSVL.

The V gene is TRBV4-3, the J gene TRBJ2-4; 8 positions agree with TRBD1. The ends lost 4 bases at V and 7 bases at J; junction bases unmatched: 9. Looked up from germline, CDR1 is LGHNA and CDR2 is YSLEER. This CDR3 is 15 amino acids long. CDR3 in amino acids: CASSRETGVKNIQYF. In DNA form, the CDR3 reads TGCGCCAGCAGCCGCGAGACAGGGGTCAAGAACATTCAGTACTTC.

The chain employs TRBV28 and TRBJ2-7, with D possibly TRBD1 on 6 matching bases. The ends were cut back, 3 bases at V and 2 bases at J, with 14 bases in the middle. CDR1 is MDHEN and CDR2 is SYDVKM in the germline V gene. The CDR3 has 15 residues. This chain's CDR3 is CASSLAGTYPYEQYF. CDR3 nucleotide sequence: TGTGCCAGCAGTTTGGCAGGGACATACCCCTACGAGCAGTACTTC.

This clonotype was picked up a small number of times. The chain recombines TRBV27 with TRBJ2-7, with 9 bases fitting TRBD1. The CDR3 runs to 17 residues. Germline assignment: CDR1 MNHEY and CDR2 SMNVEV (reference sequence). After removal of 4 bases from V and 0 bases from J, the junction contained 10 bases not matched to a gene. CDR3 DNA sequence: TGTGCCAGCAGTTCACCACCCCCGGACAGGGGCTCCTACGAGCAGTACTTC. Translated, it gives CASSSPPPDRGSYEQYF.

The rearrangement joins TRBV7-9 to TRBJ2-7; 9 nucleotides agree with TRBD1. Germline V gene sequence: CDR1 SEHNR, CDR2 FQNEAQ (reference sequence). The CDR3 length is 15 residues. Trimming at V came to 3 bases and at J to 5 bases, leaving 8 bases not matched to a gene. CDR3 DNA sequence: TGTGCCAGCAGCTTGGGGACAGGGTCCTCGGACGAGCAGTACTTC. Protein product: CASSLGTGSSDEQYF.

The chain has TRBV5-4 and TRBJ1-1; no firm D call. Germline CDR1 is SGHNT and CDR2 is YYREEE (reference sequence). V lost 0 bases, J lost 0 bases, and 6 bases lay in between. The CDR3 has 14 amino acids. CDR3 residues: CASSLDYMNTEAFF. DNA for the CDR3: TGTGCCAGCAGCTTGGACTACATGAACACTGAAGCTTTCTTT.

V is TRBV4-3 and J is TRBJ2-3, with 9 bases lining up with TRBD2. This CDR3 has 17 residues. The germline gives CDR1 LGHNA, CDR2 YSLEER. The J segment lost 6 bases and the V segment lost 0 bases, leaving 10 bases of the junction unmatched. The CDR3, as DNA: TGCGCCAGCAGCCAAGATGCCCAGCGGGGGGCCCCTGATACGCAGTATTTT. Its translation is CASSQDAQRGAPDTQYF.

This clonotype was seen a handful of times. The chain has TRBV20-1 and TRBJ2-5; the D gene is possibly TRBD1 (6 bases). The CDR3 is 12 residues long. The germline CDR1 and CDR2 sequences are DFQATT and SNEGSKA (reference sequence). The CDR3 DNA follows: TGCAGCCTGAGAGGGGGTCGAGAGACCCAGTACTTC. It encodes CSLRGGRETQYF.

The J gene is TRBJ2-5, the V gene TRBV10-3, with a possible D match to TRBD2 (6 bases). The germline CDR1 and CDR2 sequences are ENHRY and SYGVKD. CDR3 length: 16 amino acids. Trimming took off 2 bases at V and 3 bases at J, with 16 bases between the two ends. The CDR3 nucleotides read TGTGCCATCAGTGAGCCCGCGAGGAGGGGTGAAGAGACCCAGTACTTC. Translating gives CAISEPARRGEETQYF.

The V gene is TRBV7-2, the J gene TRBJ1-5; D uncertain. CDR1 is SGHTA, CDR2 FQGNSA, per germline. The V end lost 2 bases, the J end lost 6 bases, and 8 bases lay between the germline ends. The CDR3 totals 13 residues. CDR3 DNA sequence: TGTGCCAGCAGCTTACACTATGGTCAGCCCCAGCATTTT. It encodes CASSLHYGQPQHF.

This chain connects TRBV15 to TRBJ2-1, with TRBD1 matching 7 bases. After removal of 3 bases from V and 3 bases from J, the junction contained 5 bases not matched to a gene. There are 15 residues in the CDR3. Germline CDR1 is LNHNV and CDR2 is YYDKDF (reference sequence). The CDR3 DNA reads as TGTGCCACCAGCAGGGACAGGTCTGGCTACAATGAGCAGTTCTTC. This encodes CATSRDRSGYNEQFF.

Here the CDR3 DNA reads TGTGCCAGCTCACCACGGCTACAACTAGCGGAACAAGAGACCCAGTACTTC. This codes for CASSPRLQLAEQETQYF. The V gene is TRBV18, the J gene TRBJ2-5, with TRBD2 matching over 8 bases. This CDR3 comprises 17 residues. The junction had 9 bases not matched to a gene; V was cut back by 1 base and J by 2 bases. CDR1 KGHSH and CDR2 LQKENI come from the germline V gene.

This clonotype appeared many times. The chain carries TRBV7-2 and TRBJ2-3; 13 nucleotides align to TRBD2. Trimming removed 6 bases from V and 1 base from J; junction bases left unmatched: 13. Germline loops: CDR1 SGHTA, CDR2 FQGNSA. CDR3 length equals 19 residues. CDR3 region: CASSLHGLAGDGGTDTQYF. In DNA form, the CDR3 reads TGTGCCAGCAGTCTCCACGGACTAGCGGGGGATGGGGGCACAGATACGCAGTATTTT.

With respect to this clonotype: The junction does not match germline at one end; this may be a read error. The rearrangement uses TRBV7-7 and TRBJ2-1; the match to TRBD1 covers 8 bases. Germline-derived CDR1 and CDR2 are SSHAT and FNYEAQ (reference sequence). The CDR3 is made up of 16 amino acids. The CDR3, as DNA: TGTGCTAGCAGTCGGGGAACAGGGGGGAATTTGTATGAGCAGTTCTTC. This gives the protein CASSRGTGGNLYEQFF.

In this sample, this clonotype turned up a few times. CDR3 in amino acids: CASSTRLAGVETQYF. The CDR3 DNA follows: TGTGCCAGCAGTACACGACTAGCGGGGGTTGAGACCCAGTACTTC. This chain links TRBV7-2 with TRBJ2-5; 12 positions agree with TRBD2. Germline trimming cut 6 bases from V and 5 bases from J; bases unmatched to any gene: 7. Germline values: CDR1 SGHTA, CDR2 FQGNSA. This CDR3 is 15 amino acids long.

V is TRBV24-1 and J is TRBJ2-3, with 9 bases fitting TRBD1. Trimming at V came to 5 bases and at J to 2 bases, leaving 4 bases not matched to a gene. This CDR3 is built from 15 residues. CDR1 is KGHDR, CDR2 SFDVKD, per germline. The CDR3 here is CATSARQGDTDTQYF. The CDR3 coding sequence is TGTGCCACCAGTGCCCGACAGGGGGACACAGATACGCAGTATTTT.

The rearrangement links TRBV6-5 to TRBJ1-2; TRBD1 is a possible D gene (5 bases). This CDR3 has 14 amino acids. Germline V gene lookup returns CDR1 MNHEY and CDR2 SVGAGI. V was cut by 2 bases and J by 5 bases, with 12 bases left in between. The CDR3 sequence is CASSYTQGGYGYTF. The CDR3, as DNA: TGTGCCAGCAGTTACACCCAGGGAGGATATGGCTACACCTTC.

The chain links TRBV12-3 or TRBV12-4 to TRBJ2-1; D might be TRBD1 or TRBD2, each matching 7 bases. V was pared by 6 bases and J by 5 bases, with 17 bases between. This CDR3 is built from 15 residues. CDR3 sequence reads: CASSQGGGEDNEQFF. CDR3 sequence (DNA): TGTGCCAGCAGCCAGGGGGGGGGTGAGGACAATGAGCAGTTCTTC.

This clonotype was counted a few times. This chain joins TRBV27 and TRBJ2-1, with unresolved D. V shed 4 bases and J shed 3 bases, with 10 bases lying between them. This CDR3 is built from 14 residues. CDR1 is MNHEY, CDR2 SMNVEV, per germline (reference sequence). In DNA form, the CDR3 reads TGTGCCAGCAGTTCGTCGGGCTTCTACAATGAGCAGTTCTTC. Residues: CASSSSGFYNEQFF.

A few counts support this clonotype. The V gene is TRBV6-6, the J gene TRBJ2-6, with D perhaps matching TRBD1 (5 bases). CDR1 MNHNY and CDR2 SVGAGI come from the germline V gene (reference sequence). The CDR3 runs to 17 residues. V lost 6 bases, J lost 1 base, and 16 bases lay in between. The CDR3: CASSWGRWQSGANVLTF. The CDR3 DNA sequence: TGTGCCAGCAGCTGGGGCCGGTGGCAATCTGGGGCCAACGTCCTGACTTTC.